This T cell receptor (beta chain) was sequenced for a study of blood T cell repertoires in COVID-19. Overall study: COVID-19 samples collected from the United States, Italy and Spain covered acute and convalescent phases.

Cohort allocation depended upon clinical history that participants reported. Some clones are missing from TCRdb's copy, which holds only in-frame ones; the method was immunoSEQ multiplex PCR. The table has 210,000 or so clones, 81% seen once. Looked up from germline, CDR1 is MDHEN and CDR2 is SYDVKM. The CDR3 is 14 amino acids. V gave up 8 bases and J gave up 8 bases, with 18 bases separating them. The sample comprised PBMCs or T cells enriched from blood (not recorded which). This sequence joins TRBV28 and TRBJ1-4; D might be TRBD1 (5 bases). This sequence originates from a woman aged 50 to 60 with acute COVID-19. The CDR3 bases are TGTGCCAGCTACGCTGGGGGGGGTGAGGAAAAACTGTTTTTT. It translates to CASYAGGGEEKLFF.